One sample yielded the 15 T cell receptor beta chains listed below, sequenced in a study of spatial heterogeneity in lung cancer. Time point given: sample taken at primary tumor resection. Unsorted samples of tumor, nontumor lung or frozen PBMC had their whole RNA sequenced. TCRdb processed the 5' RACE reads anew with MiXCR; each CDR3 protein has one entry. The sample yields about 26,000 distinct CDR3 sequences, roughly 13% seen once. The sample was PBMCs, taken at surgery. The receptors stem from a female donor with early-stage non-small cell lung cancer.

The sample holds many counts of this clonotype. The chain employs TRBV24-1 and TRBJ2-3; D is perhaps TRBD1 (6 bases). V was pared by 2 bases and J by 0 bases, with 8 bases between. The CDR3 runs 15 residues. The germline gives CDR1 KGHDR, CDR2 SFDVKD. The CDR3 DNA is TGTGCCACCAGTGATTCAGGGGCCAGCACAGATACGCAGTATTTT. Translated, it gives CATSDSGASTDTQYF.

This clonotype was recorded at least ten times. The rearrangement uses TRBV9 and TRBJ2-1; TRBD2 might be the D (6 bases). The germline V gene encodes CDR1 SGDLS and CDR2 YYNGEE. The CDR3 covers 15 residues. V gave up 0 bases and J gave up 0 bases, with 7 bases separating them. Here the CDR3 DNA reads TGTGCCAGCAGCGTAGGCGGGGACTCCTACAATGAGCAGTTCTTC. Amino acids: CASSVGGDSYNEQFF. Supplemented by reference TRBV9 and TRBJ2-1, the full variable domain reads DSGVTQTPKHLITATGQRVTLRCSPRSGDLSVYWYQQSLDQGLQFLIQYYNGEERAKGNILERFSAQQFPDLHSELNLSSLELGDSALYFCASSVGGDSYNEQFFGPGTRLTVL.

In this sample, this clonotype turned up many times. The chain employs TRBV6-2 or TRBV6-3 and TRBJ2-7; TRBD1 or TRBD2 may be the D gene (5 bases each). The length of the CDR3 is 12 residues. Germline V CDR1 and CDR2: MNHEY, SVGEGT. The ends were cut back, 7 bases at V and 2 bases at J, with 9 bases in the middle. This CDR3 is CASTRGAYEQYF. The CDR3 DNA is TGTGCCAGCACCCGAGGGGCCTACGAGCAGTACTTC.

This chain uses TRBV28 with TRBJ1-5; D ambiguous. This CDR3 has 12 residues. Germline lookup yields CDR1 MDHEN and CDR2 SYDVKM. The V gene lost 7 bases and the J gene lost 0 bases, with 4 bases spanning the gap. The chain's CDR3 is CASTYSNQPQHF. The CDR3, as DNA: TGTGCCAGCACCTATAGCAATCAGCCCCAGCATTTT.

This clonotype was recorded at least ten times. The chain recombines TRBV20-1 with TRBJ2-1; D gene uncertain. Germline assignment: CDR1 DFQATT and CDR2 SNEGSKA (reference sequence). There are 14 residues in the CDR3. V lost 5 bases, J lost 4 bases, and 15 bases lay in between. CDR3 loop: CSAPTSPDYNEQFF. CDR3 DNA sequence: TGCAGTGCTCCTACCTCCCCTGATTACAATGAGCAGTTCTTC.

At least ten counts were recorded for this clonotype. The chain combines TRBV27 with TRBJ2-7; 13 bases align to TRBD2. The ends lost 6 bases at V and 4 bases at J; junction bases unmatched: 3. Germline V gene sequence: CDR1 MNHEY, CDR2 SMNVEV (reference sequence). The CDR3 covers 14 residues. The DNA of the CDR3 is TGTGCCAGCAGAAGACTAGCGGGAGGATACGAGCAGTACTTC. Amino acids: CASRRLAGGYEQYF.

Ten or more counts support this clonotype. The chain links TRBV7-9 to TRBJ1-1; D gene ambiguous. The V end was cut by 3 bases, the J end by 5 bases, with 7 bases between. Germline V lookup: CDR1 SEHNR, CDR2 FQNEAQ (reference sequence). The CDR3 loop spans 12 amino acids. CDR3 nucleotide sequence: TGTGCCAGCAGCTTTCTGGGGACTGAAGCTTTCTTT. It yields the protein CASSFLGTEAFF.

This clonotype was observed at least ten times. V usage is TRBV20-1 and J usage is TRBJ1-2, with a weak D call TRBD1 (5 bases). The germline CDR1 and CDR2 sequences are DFQATT and SNEGSKA (reference sequence). The ends were cut back, 3 bases at V and 0 bases at J, with 17 bases in the middle. The CDR3 runs 16 residues. CDR3 DNA sequence: TGCAGTGCTAGGGGGGACGCGAGCACCCCTAACTATGGCTACACCTTC. This codes for CSARGDASTPNYGYTF.

The CDR3, as DNA: TGTGCCAGCAGCTACGTATCAACTAATGAAAAACTGTTTTTT. It is translated as CASSYVSTNEKLFF. V usage is TRBV6-2 or TRBV6-3 and J usage is TRBJ1-4; D not resolved. The V end was cut by 6 bases, the J end by 0 bases, with 8 bases between. The germline CDR1 and CDR2 sequences are MNHEY and SVGEGT. This CDR3 is 14 amino acids long.

With regard to this clonotype: A single base separates this from a much larger clone, so it may be a read error. The CDR3 sequence is CVTSSGQGRTGELFF. The CDR3, as DNA: TGTGTCACTTCCTCAGGACAGGGGCGCACCGGGGAGCTGTTTTTT. This chain connects TRBV24-1 to TRBJ2-2; 9 bases match TRBD1. The germline V gene encodes CDR1 KGHDR and CDR2 SFDVKD. This CDR3 contains 15 residues.

The rearrangement links TRBV7-2 to TRBJ1-1; no firm D call. The V gene lost 3 bases and the J gene lost 4 bases, with 9 bases spanning the gap. Looked up from germline, CDR1 is SGHTA and CDR2 is FQGNSA. The CDR3 has 13 residues. The CDR3 here is CASSFSESTEAFF. In DNA, the CDR3 is TGTGCCAGCAGCTTCTCAGAGAGCACTGAAGCTTTCTTT.

This clonotype has just one count. Since a much larger clone is just one base distant, this may be a read error. The V gene is TRBV9, the J gene TRBJ2-1; the match to TRBD2 covers 7 bases. The CDR3 extends over 15 amino acids. Germline CDR1 reads SGDLS; CDR2 reads YYNGEE. The DNA for the CDR3 is TGTGCCAGCGGCGTCCTAGCGGAAGCGCACAATGAGCAGTTCTTC. Its protein is CASGVLAEAHNEQFF.

This clonotype showed up many times. V usage is TRBV4-1 and J usage is TRBJ2-3; D is possibly TRBD2 (5 bases). Trimming removed 4 bases at V and 0 bases at J, with 14 bases between. Germline lookup yields CDR1 MGHRA and CDR2 YSYEKL. This CDR3 comprises 16 residues. In DNA, the CDR3 is TGCGCCAGCAGCCTAGCCGAGACTACAAGCACAGATACGCAGTATTTT. This translates into CASSLAETTSTDTQYF.

This clonotype was seen at least ten times. J is TRBJ2-7 and V is TRBV3-1; 13 nucleotides line up with TRBD2. The CDR3 has 18 residues. V gave up 1 base and J gave up 4 bases; unmatched junction bases: 10. Germline V gene data show CDR1 as LGHDT and CDR2 as YNNKEL (reference sequence). DNA for the CDR3: TGTGCCAGCAGCCAAGCCCAAACTAGCGGGAGGGCCAGGTACGAGCAGTACTTC. This codes for CASSQAQTSGRARYEQYF.

This clonotype was picked up a small number of times. J is TRBJ2-5 and V is TRBV7-2, with D tentatively TRBD1 (5 bases). Germline CDR1 and CDR2: SGHTA and FQGNSA. This CDR3 has 13 residues. The V gene lost 2 bases and the J gene lost 5 bases, with 9 bases spanning the gap. The CDR3 DNA is TGTGCCAGCAGCTTAAAGGGGATCGAGACCCAGTACTTC. This gives the protein CASSLKGIETQYF.